Listed here are 32 T cell receptor beta chains from one sample, sequenced in a study of shared clonotypes between healthy human individuals. Assay used: immunoSEQ multiplex PCR; TCRdb lists only in-frame clones, some missing. The sample contains around 640,000 clones, around 96% of which appear only once. The naive CD8 fraction comprised CD45RO-negative cells positively selected for CCR7 and excluded terminally differentiated effector memory CD45RA+ cells. The sequenced material came from naive CD8+ T cells sorted from blood. The source is a woman aged 25 to 39 in good health.

The chain links TRBV6-1 to TRBJ2-1; D uncertain. The CDR3 loop spans 12 amino acids. V was trimmed by 7 bases and J by 4 bases, leaving 8 bases between them. Germline V gene data show CDR1 as MNHNS and CDR2 as SASEGT. CDR3 in DNA: TGTGCCAGCAATGTAGGGTACAATGAGCAGTTCTTC. Translating it yields CASNVGYNEQFF.

This chain links TRBV5-1 with TRBJ2-7; 8 positions match TRBD2. The V gene end was trimmed by 4 bases and the J gene end by 7 bases; junction bases not matched to a gene: 16. The germline gives CDR1 SGHRS, CDR2 YFSETQ. The length of the CDR3 is 16 residues. CDR3 region: CASSTTTSGWAGEQYF. The CDR3 DNA follows: TGCGCCAGCAGCACCACTACTAGCGGATGGGCTGGAGAGCAGTACTTC.

This CDR3 is CASSLDTSGSIVDTQYF. In DNA, the CDR3 is TGTGCCAGCAGCTTGGATACTAGCGGGAGTATTGTAGATACGCAGTATTTT. The chain has TRBV5-6 and TRBJ2-3, with 11 positions matching TRBD2. Losses at the gene ends were 0 bases for V and 5 bases for J; bases not matched to a gene: 8. Per the germline V gene, CDR1 is SGHDT and CDR2 is YYEEEE. This CDR3 region has 17 residues.

The chain is built from TRBV6-5 and TRBJ2-2, with a weak D call TRBD1 (6 bases). CDR1 MNHEY and CDR2 SVGAGI come from the germline V gene. The CDR3 has 14 amino acids. With 3 bases removed from V and 5 bases from J, the gap between germline ends came to 10 bases. CDR3 DNA: TGTGCCAGCAGTTATAGGCAGGGGACCGGGGAGCTGTTTTTT. Translating gives CASSYRQGTGELFF.

The V gene is TRBV7-8, the J gene TRBJ2-5, with TRBD2 matching 8 bases. The J segment lost 6 bases and the V segment lost 4 bases, leaving 19 bases of the junction unmatched. The CDR3 is 18 residues long. Per the germline V gene, CDR1 is SGHVS and CDR2 is FQNEAQ. CDR3 sequence reads: CASSSQPDGRAGEKTQYF. CDR3 bases: TGTGCCAGCAGCTCGCAGCCTGACGGGAGGGCCGGTGAAAAGACCCAGTACTTC. The full variable domain, in which reference TRBV7-8 and TRBJ2-5 provide the parts outside the CDR3, is GAGVSQSPRYKVAKRGQDVALRCDPISGHVSLFWYQQALGQGPEFLTYFQNEAQLDKSGLPSDRFFAERPEGSVSTLKIQRTQQEDSAVYLCASSSQPDGRAGEKTQYFGPGTRLLVL.

The sample holds one count of this clone. The CDR3 DNA reads as TGTGCCAGCAGCACAGACCCCCCTAGCGGGATAATTGAGCAGTTCTTC. This codes for CASSTDPPSGIIEQFF. The V gene is TRBV11-2, the J gene TRBJ2-1; 9 bases agree with TRBD2. V lost 5 bases to trimming and J lost 9 bases; unmatched junction nucleotides: 14. Looked up from germline, CDR1 is SGHAT and CDR2 is FQNNGV. The CDR3 spans 16 residues.

V and J are TRBV19 and TRBJ2-7, with TRBD1 as a possible D gene (6 bases). Germline-derived CDR1 and CDR2 are LNHDA and SQIVND (reference sequence). There are 13 residues in the CDR3. V lost 1 base and J lost 3, with 7 bases in between. The CDR3 region is CASSIGTDYEQYF. CDR3 DNA sequence: TGTGCCAGTAGTATAGGGACAGACTACGAGCAGTACTTC.

The V call is TRBV9, the J call TRBJ2-2; 9 bases are a match to TRBD2. With 3 bases clipped from V and 6 bases from J, the junction kept 6 bases outside the gene matches. Germline V CDR1 and CDR2: SGDLS, YYNGEE. The CDR3 covers 15 residues. In DNA form, the CDR3 reads TGTGCCAGCAGCGCACTTAGCGGGAGCGCCGGGGAGCTGTTTTTT. Amino acids: CASSALSGSAGELFF.

The rearrangement uses TRBV7-6 and TRBJ2-7; tentative D call: TRBD1 (5 bases). Germline assignment: CDR1 SGHVS and CDR2 FNYEAQ. V lost 5 bases, J lost 1 base, and 9 bases lay in between. The CDR3 is 13 residues long. The CDR3 nucleotides read TGTGCCAGCAGCCCGGACACGTCCTACGAGCAGTACTTC. It specifies CASSPDTSYEQYF.

The chain employs TRBV4-1 and TRBJ1-4; D is ambiguous. Germline V gene sequence: CDR1 MGHRA, CDR2 YSYEKL. The CDR3 spans 14 residues. Between the trimmed V and J ends, which lost 5 bases and 6 bases, there was a span of 13 bases. The CDR3, as DNA: TGCGCCAGCAGCATCGGTTCGACTGATGAAAAACTGTTTTTT. Its protein product is CASSIGSTDEKLFF.

The chain uses TRBV5-5 and TRBJ2-7; TRBD1 agrees at 11 bases. Germline V CDR1 and CDR2: SGHKS, YYEKEE (reference sequence). The CDR3 totals 15 residues. V lost 3 bases and J lost 4; bases outside the gene matches: 6. CDR3 DNA sequence: TGTGCCAGCAGCTCGCTGGGACAGGGGGGGTACGAGCAGTACTTC. This translates into CASSSLGQGGYEQYF.

The gene calls are TRBV4-2 and TRBJ2-2; D ambiguous. Germline V gene sequence: CDR1 LGHNA, CDR2 YNFKEQ. Trimming pared 1 base from V and 0 bases from J, leaving 6 bases between. CDR3 length: 15 residues. The CDR3 here is CASSQAAANTGELFF. CDR3 DNA sequence: TGTGCCAGCAGCCAAGCGGCGGCGAACACCGGGGAGCTGTTTTTT.

The V call is TRBV30, the J call TRBJ1-1; D gene ambiguous. Germline values: CDR1 GTSNPN, CDR2 SVGIG (reference sequence). V lost 2 bases, J lost 0 bases, and 7 bases lay in between. The CDR3 has 13 residues. The CDR3 nucleotides read TGTGCCTGGAGTCCCGGGGTGAACACTGAAGCTTTCTTT. Residues: CAWSPGVNTEAFF.

The chain uses TRBV28 and TRBJ1-4; 9 positions agree with TRBD1. The CDR3 runs 15 residues. Looked up from germline, CDR1 is MDHEN and CDR2 is SYDVKM. Germline trimming cut 4 bases from V and 8 bases from J; bases unmatched to any gene: 8. For the CDR3, the DNA is TGTGCCAGCAGTTCACCACAGGGGGCATGGGAAAAACTGTTTTTT. Its translation: CASSSPQGAWEKLFF.

The CDR3 coding sequence is TGTGCCAGCAGTAACCCCATACGGGACGGACCTAACTATGGCTACACCTTC. It codes for CASSNPIRDGPNYGYTF. The chain links TRBV27 to TRBJ1-2, with D possibly TRBD1 on 5 matching bases. The CDR3 consists of 17 residues. Germline V gives CDR1 MNHEY, CDR2 SMNVEV (reference sequence). V was clipped by 5 bases and J by 0 bases, with 19 bases between them.

The V and J genes are TRBV28 and TRBJ1-6, with 8 bases lining up with TRBD1. The CDR3 sequence is 15 residues long. V trimming: 5 bases; J trimming: 10 bases; junction bases outside the gene matches: 10. Germline values: CDR1 MDHEN, CDR2 SYDVKM. In nucleotides, the CDR3 is TGTGCCAGCAGTATGACGCGGACAGGGCGGTCACCCCTCCACTTT. It yields the protein CASSMTRTGRSPLHF.

On this clone itself: This sample also contains other DNA sequences that code for the same CDR3. The chain recombines TRBV9 with TRBJ2-1, with D perhaps TRBD2 (5 bases). Trimming shortened V by 0 bases and J by 0 bases, and 10 bases separated the two germline ends. CDR1 and CDR2 (germline): SGDLS, YYNGEE. The CDR3 totals 16 residues. CDR3 bases: TGTGCCAGCAGCGTAGGTGGGAGTGGCTCCTACAATGAGCAGTTCTTC. Protein product: CASSVGGSGSYNEQFF. The whole variable domain, remainder taken from reference TRBV9 and TRBJ2-1, is DSGVTQTPKHLITATGQRVTLRCSPRSGDLSVYWYQQSLDQGLQFLIQYYNGEERAKGNILERFSAQQFPDLHSELNLSSLELGDSALYFCASSVGGSGSYNEQFFGPGTRLTVL.

The J gene is TRBJ2-7, the V gene TRBV29-1; no firm D call. This CDR3 comprises 13 residues. V lost 2 bases to trimming and J lost 6 bases, with 14 bases between them. From germline, CDR1 is SQVTM and CDR2 ANQGSEA. CDR3 residues: CSVEHIGSREQYF. The CDR3 bases are TGCAGCGTTGAACACATAGGATCGCGCGAGCAGTACTTC.

The chain employs TRBV2 and TRBJ2-5, with D perhaps matching TRBD1 (6 bases). Per the germline V gene, CDR1 is SNHLY and CDR2 is FYNNEI. The CDR3 contains 14 residues. V shed 6 bases and J shed 1 base, with 12 bases lying between them. The chain's CDR3 is CASRLTGRQETQYF. The CDR3 DNA reads TGTGCCAGCAGACTGACAGGACGCCAAGAGACCCAGTACTTC.

V and J are TRBV5-4 and TRBJ2-2, with 7 bases fitting TRBD1. The CDR3 runs 15 residues. V dropped 3 bases and J dropped 4; count of bases not matched to a gene: 6. The germline V gene has CDR1 SGHNT and CDR2 YYREEE (reference sequence). The CDR3 coding sequence is TGTGCCAGCAGCTCTAGGGACAGTGTCACCGGGGAGCTGTTTTTT. Its protein is CASSSRDSVTGELFF.

The rearrangement joins TRBV11-3 to TRBJ2-3; 7 bases align to TRBD2. V trimming: 5 bases; J trimming: 0 bases; junction bases outside the gene matches: 8. The CDR3 extends over 16 amino acids. The V gene's germline CDR1 is SGHNT and CDR2 YENEEA. Here the CDR3 reads CASSPTREASTDTQYF. The CDR3 DNA follows: TGTGCCAGCAGCCCCACCCGGGAGGCAAGCACAGATACGCAGTATTTT.

The chain is built from TRBV27 and TRBJ2-6; a possible D gene is TRBD1 (5 bases). Germline V gene data show CDR1 as MNHEY and CDR2 as SMNVEV (reference sequence). This CDR3 has 15 residues. Trimming took 4 bases from V and 4 from J, leaving 11 bases between them. CDR3 DNA sequence: TGTGCCAGCAGTTCCCGCACAGGCGGGGCCAACGTCCTGACTTTC. Translation gives CASSSRTGGANVLTF.

The genes are TRBV9 and TRBJ2-7; D is ambiguous. CDR3 length equals 14 residues. Trimming took 0 bases from V and 0 from J, leaving 7 bases between them. Germline CDR1 is SGDLS and CDR2 is YYNGEE. CDR3 DNA: TGTGCCAGCAGCGTAGCACCCACCTCCTACGAGCAGTACTTC. Amino acids: CASSVAPTSYEQYF. The complete variable domain, with remaining parts taken from reference TRBV9 and TRBJ2-7, reads DSGVTQTPKHLITATGQRVTLRCSPRSGDLSVYWYQQSLDQGLQFLIQYYNGEERAKGNILERFSAQQFPDLHSELNLSSLELGDSALYFCASSVAPTSYEQYFGPGTRLTVT.

This rearrangement joins TRBV28 to TRBJ1-1; D gene uncertain. CDR1 and CDR2 from the germline V gene are MDHEN and SYDVKM. The CDR3 loop spans 15 amino acids. V was shortened by 5 bases and J by 1 base, with 14 bases between the two germline ends. CDR3 nucleotides: TGTGCCAGCAGTCCGGTCCCTTCGGGGAACACTGAAGCTTTCTTT. Amino acids: CASSPVPSGNTEAFF.

The V call is TRBV6-6, the J call TRBJ2-7; the D is unclear. The V gene lost 3 bases and the J gene lost 5 bases, with 14 bases spanning the gap. The CDR3 totals 14 residues. The germline CDR1 and CDR2 sequences are MNHNY and SVGAGI (reference sequence). CDR3 coding DNA: TGTGCCAGCAGTTATTTACAGAGTAGGCACGAGCAGTACTTC. Protein: CASSYLQSRHEQYF.

J is TRBJ2-7 and V is TRBV7-8; 8 positions agree with TRBD2. Germline lookup yields CDR1 SGHVS and CDR2 FQNEAQ. The V gene end was trimmed by 5 bases and the J gene end by 0 bases; junction bases not matched to a gene: 6. This CDR3 comprises 15 residues. CDR3 in DNA: TGTGCCAGCAGCGAGGAGGGACTAGTCTCCTACGAGCAGTACTTC. Translation: CASSEEGLVSYEQYF.

This chain uses TRBV27 with TRBJ2-2; 11 bases map to TRBD2. The CDR3 totals 14 residues. Trimming took 3 bases from V and 6 from J; bases not matched to a gene: 0. The V gene's germline CDR1 is MNHEY and CDR2 SMNVEV (reference sequence). The DNA of the CDR3 is TGTGCCAGCAGTTTTAGCGGGAGGGCCGGGGAGCTGTTTTTT. Translation: CASSFSGRAGELFF.

The rearrangement uses TRBV19 and TRBJ2-7; TRBD2 might be the D (7 bases). Trimming cost V 5 bases and J 5 bases, with 19 bases left between them. Per the germline V gene, CDR1 is LNHDA and CDR2 is SQIVND (reference sequence). This CDR3 comprises 15 residues. The CDR3 loop reads CASSPIGGTIHEQYF. DNA of the CDR3: TGTGCCAGTAGTCCGATCGGGGGGACAATCCACGAGCAGTACTTC.

V is TRBV5-4 and J is TRBJ2-4; 14 bases align to TRBD2. Germline CDR1 and CDR2: SGHNT and YYREEE (reference sequence). Unmatched junction bases numbered 5, after V lost 4 bases and J lost 8 bases. The CDR3 covers 15 residues. CDR3 amino acids: CASSPGTSGRDIQYF. The CDR3 DNA sequence: TGTGCCAGCAGCCCCGGGACTAGCGGGAGAGACATTCAGTACTTC.

The chain couples TRBV28 to TRBJ1-1; the D gene is possibly TRBD1 (6 bases). Deletions cut 1 base from V and 4 bases from J, with 10 bases between. Germline CDR1 reads MDHEN; CDR2 reads SYDVKM. The CDR3 length is 14 residues. CDR3 DNA: TGTGCCAGCAGTTTATCCGGGACATTCACTGAAGCTTTCTTT. Its translation is CASSLSGTFTEAFF. Drawing the rest from reference TRBV28 and TRBJ1-1, the complete variable domain is DVKVTQSSRYLVKRTGEKVFLECVQDMDHENMFWYRQDPGLGLRLIYFSYDVKMKEKGDIPEGYSVSREKKERFSLILESASTNQTSMYLCASSLSGTFTEAFFGQGTRLTVV.

This chain connects TRBV6-5 to TRBJ2-2, with D tentatively TRBD1 (6 bases). CDR3 size: 13 residues. V gave up 6 bases and J gave up 5 bases, with 10 bases separating them. Germline V CDR1 and CDR2: MNHEY, SVGAGI. The CDR3 DNA reads as TGTGCCAGCAGCCCAGGGGCGACCGGGGAGCTGTTTTTT. Protein: CASSPGATGELFF.

The V call is TRBV13, the J call TRBJ2-1; possible D gene TRBD2, 5 bases. The V and J ends lost 6 bases and 0 bases respectively, with 9 bases between them. Germline V gene sequence: CDR1 PRHDT, CDR2 FYEKMQ (reference sequence). The CDR3 loop spans 14 amino acids. CDR3 loop: CASRRGSSYNEQFF. DNA of the CDR3: TGTGCCAGCAGACGAGGGAGCTCCTACAATGAGCAGTTCTTC.